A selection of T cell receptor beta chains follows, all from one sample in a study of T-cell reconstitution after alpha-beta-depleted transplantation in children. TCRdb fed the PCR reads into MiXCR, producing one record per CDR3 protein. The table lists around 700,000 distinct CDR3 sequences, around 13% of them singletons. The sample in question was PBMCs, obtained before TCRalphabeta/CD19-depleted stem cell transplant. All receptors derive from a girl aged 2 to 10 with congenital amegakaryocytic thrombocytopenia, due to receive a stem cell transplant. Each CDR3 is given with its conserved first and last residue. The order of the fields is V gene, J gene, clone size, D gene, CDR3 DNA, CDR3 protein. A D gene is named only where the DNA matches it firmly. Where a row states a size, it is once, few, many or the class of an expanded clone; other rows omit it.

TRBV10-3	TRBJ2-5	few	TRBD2	TGTGCCATCAGTGGGCGGGAGGGCCATGAGACCCAGTACTTC	CAISGREGHETQYF
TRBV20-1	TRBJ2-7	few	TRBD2	TGCAGTGCTCTCAGGCGGGGGGGCTACGAGCAGTACTTC	CSALRRGGYEQYF
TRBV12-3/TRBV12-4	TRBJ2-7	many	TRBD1	TGTGCCAGCAGTGGGACAGGGTCCTACGAGCAGTACTTC	CASSGTGSYEQYF
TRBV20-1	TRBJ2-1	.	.	TGCAGTGCCCCCCGCCGGGGGTTGTACAATGAGCAGTTCTTC	CSAPRRGLYNEQFF
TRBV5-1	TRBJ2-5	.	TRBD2	TGCGCCAGCAGCCAAGTAGAGTATAGCGGGCGACAGAGGCCAGAGACCCAGTACTTC	CASSQVEYSGRQRPETQYF
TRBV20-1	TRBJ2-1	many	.	TGCAGTGCTAGAGATGTGGCGGTGCTCTCCTACAATGAGCAGTTCTTC	CSARDVAVLSYNEQFF
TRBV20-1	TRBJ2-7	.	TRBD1	TGCAGTGCCATAGACAGGGACCCCTCCGAGCAGTACTTC	CSAIDRDPSEQYF
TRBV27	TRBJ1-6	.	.	TGTGCCAACAAGATTCGGGGTTGGAATTCACCCCTCCACTTT	CANKIRGWNSPLHF
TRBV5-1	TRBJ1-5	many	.	TGCGCCAGCAGCTTGGGAGGCCAGGGAGGTCAGCCCCAGCATTTT	CASSLGGQGGQPQHF
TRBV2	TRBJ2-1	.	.	TGTGCCAGCAGCAGGGAAGCGGCGCACGGAGGTGAGCAGTTCTTC	CASSREAAHGGEQFF
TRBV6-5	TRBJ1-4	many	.	TGTGCCAGCAGTTCCCAAAAAACAGGGACTCGAGGTGAAAAACTGTTTTTT	CASSSQKTGTRGEKLFF
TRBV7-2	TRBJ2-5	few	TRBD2	TGTGCCAGCAGCTTAGCTAGCGGGTGGCAAGAGACCCAGTACTTC	CASSLASGWQETQYF
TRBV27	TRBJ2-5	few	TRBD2	TGTGCCACCAGCCCCCCCTTCCTAGCGGGAGTAGTGTTGGAGACCCAGTACTTC	CATSPPFLAGVVLETQYF
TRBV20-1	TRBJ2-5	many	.	TGCAGTGCTCCTACTAGCAGCATTAAAGAGACCCAGTACTTC	CSAPTSSIKETQYF
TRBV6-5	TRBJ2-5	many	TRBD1	TGTGCCAGCAGTTATACAGGGGACCAAGAGACCCAGTACTTC	CASSYTGDQETQYF
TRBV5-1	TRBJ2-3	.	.	TGCGCCAGCAGCTTGGCCGAGCGGTTTAGCACAGATACGCAGTATTTT	CASSLAERFSTDTQYF
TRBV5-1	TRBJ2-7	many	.	TGCGCCAGCAGCGCGGCGGAGGTTCCCTACGAGCAGTACTTC	CASSAAEVPYEQYF
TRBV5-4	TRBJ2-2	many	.	TGTGCCAGCAGCTTCTCAGGGGCGAACACCGGGGAGCTGTTTTTT	CASSFSGANTGELFF
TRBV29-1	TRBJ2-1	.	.	TGCAGCGTTGAAGATCTGAATAGCGCCTTCTCCTACAATGAGCAGTTCTTC	CSVEDLNSAFSYNEQFF
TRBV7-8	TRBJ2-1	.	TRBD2	TGTGCCAGCAGCTTAAATGTAGCGGGAGAAGGTGAGCAGTTCTTC	CASSLNVAGEGEQFF
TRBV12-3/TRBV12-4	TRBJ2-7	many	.	TGTGCCAGCAGTTTACTTGCCCTTAGTGGTTACGAGCAGTACTTC	CASSLLALSGYEQYF
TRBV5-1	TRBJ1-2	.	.	TGCGCCAGCAGCTTTATAACAGGGAGCTATGGCTACACCTTC	CASSFITGSYGYTF
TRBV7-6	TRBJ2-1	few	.	TGTGCCGGCCCGTACGGGGAAGATGGAAATGAGCAGTTCTTC	CAGPYGEDGNEQFF
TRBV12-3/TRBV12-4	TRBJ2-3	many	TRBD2	TGTGCCAGCAGTTTATGGCGGGAGGTTGTAGATACGCAGTATTTT	CASSLWREVVDTQYF
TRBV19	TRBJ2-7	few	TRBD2	TGTGCCAGTAGTATGGGAGCGGGAGTGGAGTACTTC	CASSMGAGVEYF
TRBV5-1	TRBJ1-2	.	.	TGCGCCAGCAGCTTGGATCGGGGTCTAAGCTATGGCTACACCTTC	CASSLDRGLSYGYTF
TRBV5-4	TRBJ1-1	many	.	TGTGCCAGCAGCTCTGGCCTGGGCCGAGCTTTCTTT	CASSSGLGRAFF
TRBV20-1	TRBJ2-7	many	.	TGCAGTGCTGAGACGGGAAACTCCTACGAGCAGTACTTC	CSAETGNSYEQYF
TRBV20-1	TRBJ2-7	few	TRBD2	TGCAGTGCTAGCCCACACGAAACTAGCGGGGGAAGGGAGCAGTACTTC	CSASPHETSGGREQYF
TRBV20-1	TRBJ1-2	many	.	TGCAGTGCTTTAAGGGGGGAAGGGGGCTACACCTTC	CSALRGEGGYTF
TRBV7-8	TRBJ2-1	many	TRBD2	TGTGCCAGCAGCCCCCGGACTAGCCCGTACAATGAGCAGTTCTTC	CASSPRTSPYNEQFF
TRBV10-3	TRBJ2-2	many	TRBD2	TGTGCCATCAGTGAATTACTAGCGGGGGTTGGTACCGGGGAGCTGTTTTTT	CAISELLAGVGTGELFF
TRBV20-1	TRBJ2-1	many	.	TGCAGTGCTAGACCGCAGCGTTACAATGAGCAGTTCTTC	CSARPQRYNEQFF
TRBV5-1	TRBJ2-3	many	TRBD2	TGCGCCAGCAGCCTTTGGTTGGGCAGCGGGACTAGCACAGATACGCAGTATTTT	CASSLWLGSGTSTDTQYF
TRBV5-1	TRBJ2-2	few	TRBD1	TGCGCCAGCAGGACGACAGGGGGCAGCAACACCGGGGAGCTGTTTTTT	CASRTTGGSNTGELFF
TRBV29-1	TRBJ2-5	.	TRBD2	TGCAGCGCCCTAGCGGACCAAGAGACCCAGTACTTC	CSALADQETQYF
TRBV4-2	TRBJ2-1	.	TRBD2	TGTGCCAGCAGCCGGGGACTAGCGACCTCCTCCTACAATGAGCAGTTCTTC	CASSRGLATSSYNEQFF
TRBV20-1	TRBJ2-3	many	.	TGCAGTGCCCCAGGAGGGCGCACAGATACGCAGTATTTT	CSAPGGRTDTQYF
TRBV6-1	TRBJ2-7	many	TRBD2	TGTGCCAGCATGGGGACTAGCGGGAGCTACGAGCAGTACTTC	CASMGTSGSYEQYF
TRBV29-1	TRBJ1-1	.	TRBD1	TGCAGCGTTGCCGGGACAGGGGAATTGGACACTGAAGCTTTCTTT	CSVAGTGELDTEAFF